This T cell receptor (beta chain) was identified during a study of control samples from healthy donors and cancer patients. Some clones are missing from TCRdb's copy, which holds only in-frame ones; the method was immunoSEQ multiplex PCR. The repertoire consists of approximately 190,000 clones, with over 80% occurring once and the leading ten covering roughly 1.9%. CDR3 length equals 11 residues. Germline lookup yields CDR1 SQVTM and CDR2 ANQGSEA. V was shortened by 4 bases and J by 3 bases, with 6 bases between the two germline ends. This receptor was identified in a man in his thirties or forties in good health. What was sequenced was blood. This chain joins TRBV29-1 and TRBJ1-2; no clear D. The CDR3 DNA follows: TGCAGCGTTGGGGCAGACTATGGCTACACCTTC. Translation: CSVGADYGYTF.